The 9 T cell receptor beta chains below were found in one sample sequenced in a study of T cell responses to AZD1222 COVID-19 vaccine. The method was immunoSEQ multiplex PCR; TCRdb's version includes in-frame clones alone and lacks a portion of them. The table lists over 110,000 clones, under 90% of them singletons. This sample comprised peripheral blood, obtained 28 days after the second AZD1222 dose. The receptors derive from an adult who received the AZD1222 COVID-19 vaccine.

V is TRBV7-8 and J is TRBJ2-2; TRBD1 agrees at 9 bases. There are 17 residues in the CDR3. CDR1 is SGHVS and CDR2 is FQNEAQ in the germline V gene. Trimming took 1 base from V and 6 from J; bases not matched to a gene: 9. CDR3 residues: CASSLVGIQGASGELFF. The DNA of the CDR3 is TGTGCCAGCAGCTTAGTGGGAATACAGGGGGCTTCCGGGGAGCTGTTTTTT.

The chain carries TRBV5-4 and TRBJ1-6, with D unresolved. CDR3 length: 15 amino acids. Germline V gene sequence: CDR1 SGHNT, CDR2 YYREEE (reference sequence). Between the trimmed V and J ends, which lost 4 bases and 6 bases, there was a span of 14 bases. The CDR3 sequence is CASSTAAFSNSPLHF. CDR3 DNA: TGTGCCAGCAGCACGGCGGCTTTTTCTAATTCACCCCTCCACTTT.

The chain joins TRBV27 to TRBJ2-1; TRBD2 matches 12 bases. Germline trimming cut 5 bases from V and 0 bases from J; bases unmatched to any gene: 5. The CDR3 has 17 residues. Germline values: CDR1 MNHEY, CDR2 SMNVEV (reference sequence). The CDR3 is CASSTTSGRPSYNEQFF. The CDR3 DNA reads as TGTGCCAGCAGTACGACTAGCGGGAGACCCTCCTACAATGAGCAGTTCTTC.

V is TRBV28 and J is TRBJ1-5; 7 bases are shared with TRBD1. CDR3 length: 15 amino acids. Per germline, CDR1 MDHEN and CDR2 SYDVKM. The J segment lost 0 bases and the V segment lost 2 bases, leaving 1 base of the junction unmatched. The CDR3 DNA is TGTGCCAGCAGTTTAGGACAGGTTAGCAATCAGCCCCAGCATTTT. It is translated as CASSLGQVSNQPQHF.

The chain carries TRBV5-1 and TRBJ2-2, with 7 bases that match TRBD1. Trimming took 4 bases from V and 5 from J; bases not matched to a gene: 8. Germline CDR1 reads SGHRS; CDR2 reads YFSETQ. This CDR3 has 15 residues. This CDR3 is CASSETGKVTGELFF. The CDR3, as DNA: TGCGCCAGCAGCGAGACAGGGAAGGTTACCGGGGAGCTGTTTTTT.

V is TRBV28 and J is TRBJ1-4, with 7 bases that match TRBD1. V trimming: 5 bases; J trimming: 7 bases; junction bases outside the gene matches: 10. Per the germline V gene, CDR1 is MDHEN and CDR2 is SYDVKM. This CDR3 comprises 15 residues. The CDR3 protein is CASSILGGSGEKLFF. CDR3 sequence (DNA): TGTGCCAGCAGTATATTAGGGGGCAGTGGTGAAAAACTGTTTTTT. Full variable domain (remainder filled in from reference TRBV28 and TRBJ1-4): DVKVTQSSRYLVKRTGEKVFLECVQDMDHENMFWYRQDPGLGLRLIYFSYDVKMKEKGDIPEGYSVSREKKERFSLILESASTNQTSMYLCASSILGGSGEKLFFGSGTQLSVL.

The rearrangement uses TRBV5-4 and TRBJ2-2; D may be TRBD1 (6 bases). Looked up from germline, CDR1 is SGHNT and CDR2 is YYREEE (reference sequence). V was pared by 4 bases and J by 1 base, with 11 bases between. This CDR3 comprises 15 residues. The CDR3 reads CASSGTGMNTGELFF. The CDR3 bases are TGTGCCAGCAGCGGAACAGGGATGAACACCGGGGAGCTGTTTTTT.

The J gene is TRBJ2-1, the V gene TRBV29-1; 8 positions agree with TRBD1. From germline, CDR1 is SQVTM and CDR2 ANQGSEA. This CDR3 region has 13 residues. V trimming: 4 bases; J trimming: 5 bases; junction bases outside the gene matches: 4. The CDR3 protein is CSVAGQGNNEQFF. CDR3 DNA: TGCAGCGTTGCCGGACAGGGTAACAATGAGCAGTTCTTC.

The V and J genes are TRBV10-1 and TRBJ2-3; TRBD1 might be the D (5 bases). Germline CDR1 WNHNN, CDR2 SYGVQD (reference sequence). V was pared by 2 bases and J by 5 bases, with 11 bases between. The CDR3 runs 14 residues. The CDR3 DNA follows: TGCGCCAGCAGTGAGGGCCAGGGAAAAGATACGCAGTATTTT. Translating it yields CASSEGQGKDTQYF.